This T cell receptor beta chain is from a study of regulatory T cells in long-lasting Graves disease. Arm-PCR with iRepertoire HTBI primers amplified the CDR3 regions for these TCR beta libraries. TCRdb reprocessed the multiplex PCR reads via MiXCR and lists one record per CDR3 protein. The sample holds around 250,000 distinct CDR3 sequences, about 19% seen once. This clonotype has a count of ten or more. Trimming shortened V by 2 bases and J by 0 bases, and 10 bases separated the two germline ends. The V gene's germline CDR1 is KGHSH and CDR2 LQKENI. The CDR3 sequence is 15 residues long. Time point described: newly diagnosed GD, antithyroid drugs for less than 3 months. RNA from PBMCs was the source of the TCR library. In each case, Graves' disease was diagnosed per American Thyroid Association guidelines.

V is TRBV18 and J is TRBJ1-1, with a possible D match to TRBD1 (6 bases). The sequenced sample was peripheral blood mononuclear cells (PBMCs), obtained at new diagnosis, from a patient treated with antithyroid drugs. This clonotype was sampled from a female donor with Graves disease. The CDR3, as DNA: TGTGCCAGCTCACCATCAGGGGTCATGAACACTGAAGCTTTCTTT. Protein sequence: CASSPSGVMNTEAFF.